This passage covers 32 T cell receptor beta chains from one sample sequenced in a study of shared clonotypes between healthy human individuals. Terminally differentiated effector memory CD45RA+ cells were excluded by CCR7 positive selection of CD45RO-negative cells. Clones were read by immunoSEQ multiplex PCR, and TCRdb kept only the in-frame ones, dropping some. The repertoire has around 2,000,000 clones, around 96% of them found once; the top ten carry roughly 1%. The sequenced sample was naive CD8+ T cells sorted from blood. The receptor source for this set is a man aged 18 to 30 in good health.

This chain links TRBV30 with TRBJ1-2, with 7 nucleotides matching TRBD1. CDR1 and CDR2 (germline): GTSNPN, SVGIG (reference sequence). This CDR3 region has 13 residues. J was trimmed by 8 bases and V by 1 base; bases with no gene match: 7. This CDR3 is CAWSGQGGYGYTF. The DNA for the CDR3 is TGTGCCTGGAGTGGACAGGGCGGGTACGGCTACACCTTC.

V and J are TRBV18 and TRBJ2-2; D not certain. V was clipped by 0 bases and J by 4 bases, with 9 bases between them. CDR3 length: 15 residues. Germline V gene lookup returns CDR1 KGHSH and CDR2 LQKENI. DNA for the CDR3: TGTGCCAGCTCACCACCGGTGGCGCCCACCGGGGAGCTGTTTTTT. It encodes CASSPPVAPTGELFF.

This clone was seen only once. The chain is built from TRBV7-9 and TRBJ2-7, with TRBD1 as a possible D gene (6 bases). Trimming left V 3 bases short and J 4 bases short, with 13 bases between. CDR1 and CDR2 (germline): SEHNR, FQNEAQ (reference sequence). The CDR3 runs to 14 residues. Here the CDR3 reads CASSFGAGEYEQYF. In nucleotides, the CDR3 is TGTGCCAGCAGCTTCGGTGCAGGGGAATACGAGCAGTACTTC.

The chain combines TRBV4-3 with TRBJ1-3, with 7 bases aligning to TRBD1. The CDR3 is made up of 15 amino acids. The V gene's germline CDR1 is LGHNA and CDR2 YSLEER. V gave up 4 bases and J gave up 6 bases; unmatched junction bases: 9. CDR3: CASSRDRDSLNTIYF. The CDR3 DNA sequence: TGCGCCAGCAGCCGAGACCGGGACAGTTTAAACACCATATATTTT.

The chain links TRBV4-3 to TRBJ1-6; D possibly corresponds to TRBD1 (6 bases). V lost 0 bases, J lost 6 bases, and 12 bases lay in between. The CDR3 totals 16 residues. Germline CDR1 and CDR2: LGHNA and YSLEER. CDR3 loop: CASSQEGAGSNSPLHF. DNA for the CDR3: TGCGCCAGCAGCCAAGAGGGGGCCGGGAGTAATTCACCCCTCCACTTT.

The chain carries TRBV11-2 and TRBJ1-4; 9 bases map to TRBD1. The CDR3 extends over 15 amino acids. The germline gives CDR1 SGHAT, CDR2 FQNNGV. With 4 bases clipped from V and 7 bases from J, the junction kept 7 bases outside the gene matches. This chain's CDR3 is CASSWGRDRAEKLFF. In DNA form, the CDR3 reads TGTGCCAGCAGCTGGGGCCGGGACAGGGCTGAAAAACTGTTTTTT. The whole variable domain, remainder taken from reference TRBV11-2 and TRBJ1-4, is EAGVAQSPRYKIIEKRQSVAFWCNPISGHATLYWYQQILGQGPKLLIQFQNNGVVDDSQLPKDRFSAERLKGVDSTLKIQPAKLEDSAVYLCASSWGRDRAEKLFFGSGTQLSVL.

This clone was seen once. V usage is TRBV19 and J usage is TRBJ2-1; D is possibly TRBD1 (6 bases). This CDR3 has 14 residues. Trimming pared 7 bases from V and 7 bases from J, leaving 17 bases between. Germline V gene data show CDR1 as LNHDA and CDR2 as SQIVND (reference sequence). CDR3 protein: CASKTQGPTNEQFF. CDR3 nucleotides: TGTGCCAGTAAAACACAGGGTCCTACAAATGAGCAGTTCTTC.

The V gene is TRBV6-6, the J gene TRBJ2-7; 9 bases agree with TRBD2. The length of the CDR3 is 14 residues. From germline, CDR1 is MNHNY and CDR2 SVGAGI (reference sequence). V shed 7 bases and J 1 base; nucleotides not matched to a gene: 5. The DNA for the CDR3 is TGTGCCAGCACCTCTAGCGGGGAATCCTACGAGCAGTACTTC. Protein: CASTSSGESYEQYF.

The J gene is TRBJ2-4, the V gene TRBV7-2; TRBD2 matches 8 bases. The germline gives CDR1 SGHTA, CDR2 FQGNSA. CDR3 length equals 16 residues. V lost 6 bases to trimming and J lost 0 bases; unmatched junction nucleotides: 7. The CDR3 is CASSGERELAKNIQYF. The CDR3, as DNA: TGTGCCAGCAGTGGGGAGCGGGAGTTAGCCAAAAACATTCAGTACTTC.

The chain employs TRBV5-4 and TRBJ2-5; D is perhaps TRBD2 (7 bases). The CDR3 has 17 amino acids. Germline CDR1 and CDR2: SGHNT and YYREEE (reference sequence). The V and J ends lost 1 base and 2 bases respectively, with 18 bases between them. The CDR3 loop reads CASSLRGEGHLQETQYF. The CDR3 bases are TGTGCCAGCAGCTTGAGGGGGGAGGGGCACCTACAAGAGACCCAGTACTTC.

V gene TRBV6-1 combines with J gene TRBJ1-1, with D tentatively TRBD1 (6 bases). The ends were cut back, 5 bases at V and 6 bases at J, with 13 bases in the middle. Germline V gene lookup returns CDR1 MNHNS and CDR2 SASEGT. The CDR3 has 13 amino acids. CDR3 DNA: TGTGCCAGCAGTCTTCTGGGGGCGGCTGAAGCTTTCTTT. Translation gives CASSLLGAAEAFF.

The CDR3 DNA follows: TGTGCCAGCAGCCTAGGGGTGTTGAAAGCAGATACGCAGTATTTT. Protein product: CASSLGVLKADTQYF. J is TRBJ2-3 and V is TRBV11-2; a possible D gene is TRBD1 (5 bases). There are 15 residues in the CDR3. Per germline, CDR1 SGHAT and CDR2 FQNNGV. V lost 5 bases and J 4 bases, leaving 16 bases between the germline ends.

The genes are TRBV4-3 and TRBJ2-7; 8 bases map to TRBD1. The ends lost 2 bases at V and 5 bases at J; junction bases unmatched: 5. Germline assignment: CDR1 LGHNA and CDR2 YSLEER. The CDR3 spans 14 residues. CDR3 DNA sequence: TGCGCCAGCAGCCAATCCCAGGGGGCCCACGAGCAGTACTTC. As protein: CASSQSQGAHEQYF.

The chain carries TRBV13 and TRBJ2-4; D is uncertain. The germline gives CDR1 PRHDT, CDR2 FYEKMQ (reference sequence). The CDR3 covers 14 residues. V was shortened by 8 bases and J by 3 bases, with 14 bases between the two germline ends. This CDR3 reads CASSLENRKNIQYF. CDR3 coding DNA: TGTGCCAGCTCCCTCGAAAATCGCAAAAACATTCAGTACTTC.

The CDR3 nucleotides read TGCGCCAGCAGCCAAGCAGATTACTACGAGCAGTACTTC. Its protein product is CASSQADYYEQYF. The V and J genes are TRBV4-1 and TRBJ2-7; D gene ambiguous. Germline V CDR1 and CDR2: MGHRA, YSYEKL. CDR3 length equals 13 residues. V gave up 1 base and J gave up 3 bases, with 7 bases separating them.

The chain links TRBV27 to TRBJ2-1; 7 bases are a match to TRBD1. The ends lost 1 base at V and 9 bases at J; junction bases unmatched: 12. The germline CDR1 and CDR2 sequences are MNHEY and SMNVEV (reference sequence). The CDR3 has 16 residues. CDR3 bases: TGTGCCAGCAGTTTATTTCCCGGCAGGGCAGGGGGTGAGCAGTTCTTC. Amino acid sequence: CASSLFPGRAGGEQFF.

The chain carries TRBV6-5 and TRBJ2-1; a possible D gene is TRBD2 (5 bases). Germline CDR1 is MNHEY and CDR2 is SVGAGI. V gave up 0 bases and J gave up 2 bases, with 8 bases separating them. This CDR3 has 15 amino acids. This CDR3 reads CASSYSGAPYNEQFF. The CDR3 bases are TGTGCCAGCAGTTACTCGGGAGCCCCCTACAATGAGCAGTTCTTC.

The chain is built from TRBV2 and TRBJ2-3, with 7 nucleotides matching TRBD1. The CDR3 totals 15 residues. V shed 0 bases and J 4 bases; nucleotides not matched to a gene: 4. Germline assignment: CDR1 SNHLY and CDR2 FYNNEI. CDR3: CASSEADREADTQYF. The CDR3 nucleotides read TGTGCCAGCAGTGAAGCAGACAGGGAAGCAGATACGCAGTATTTT.

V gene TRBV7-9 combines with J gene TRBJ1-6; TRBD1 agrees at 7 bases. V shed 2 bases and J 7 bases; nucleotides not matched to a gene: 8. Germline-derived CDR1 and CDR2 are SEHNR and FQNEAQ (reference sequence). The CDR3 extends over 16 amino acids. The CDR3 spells CASSLKGAERNSPLHF. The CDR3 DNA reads TGTGCCAGCAGCTTAAAGGGGGCTGAGAGGAATTCACCCCTCCACTTT.

The CDR3 DNA reads as TGTGCCAGCAGCTGGACAGGGCACACTGAAGCTTTCTTT. This gives the protein CASSWTGHTEAFF. V gene TRBV7-2 combines with J gene TRBJ1-1; 8 bases are shared with TRBD1. CDR1 SGHTA and CDR2 FQGNSA come from the germline V gene. The CDR3 is 13 amino acids. V dropped 4 bases and J dropped 3; count of bases not matched to a gene: 1.

This CDR3 reads CASSWSSGAKSYEQYF. The CDR3 DNA reads as TGTGCCAGCAGTTGGTCGTCAGGGGCAAAATCCTACGAGCAGTACTTC. The J gene is TRBJ2-7, the V gene TRBV27; weak D call: TRBD1 (6 bases). The length of the CDR3 is 16 residues. V dropped 4 bases and J dropped 1 base, with 17 bases sitting between them. Germline loops: CDR1 MNHEY, CDR2 SMNVEV (reference sequence).

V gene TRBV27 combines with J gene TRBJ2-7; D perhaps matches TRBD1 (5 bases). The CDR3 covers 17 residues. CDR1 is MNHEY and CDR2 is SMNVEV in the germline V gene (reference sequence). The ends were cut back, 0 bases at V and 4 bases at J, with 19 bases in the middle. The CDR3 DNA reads TGTGCCAGCAGTTTATCGTCTGTGGGGCAGGAAAAGTACGAGCAGTACTTC. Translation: CASSLSSVGQEKYEQYF.

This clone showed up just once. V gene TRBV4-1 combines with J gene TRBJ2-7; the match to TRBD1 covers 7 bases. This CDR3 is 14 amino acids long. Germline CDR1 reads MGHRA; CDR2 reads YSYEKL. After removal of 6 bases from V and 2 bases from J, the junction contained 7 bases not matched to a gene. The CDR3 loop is CASSKPGQTYEQYF. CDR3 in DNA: TGCGCCAGCAGTAAACCGGGACAGACCTACGAGCAGTACTTC.

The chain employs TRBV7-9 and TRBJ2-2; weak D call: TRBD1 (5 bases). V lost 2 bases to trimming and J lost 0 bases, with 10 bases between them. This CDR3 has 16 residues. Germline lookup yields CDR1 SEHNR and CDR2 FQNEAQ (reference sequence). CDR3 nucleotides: TGTGCCAGCAGCTTATCATCAGGGCCGAACACCGGGGAGCTGTTTTTT. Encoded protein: CASSLSSGPNTGELFF.

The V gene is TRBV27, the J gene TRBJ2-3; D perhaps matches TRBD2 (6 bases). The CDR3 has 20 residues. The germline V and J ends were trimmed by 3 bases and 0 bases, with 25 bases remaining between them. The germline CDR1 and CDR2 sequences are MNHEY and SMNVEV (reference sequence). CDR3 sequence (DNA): TGTGCCAGCAGTTTGGCCCCAGAATTCGCGGGACGCTCTAGCACAGATACGCAGTATTTT. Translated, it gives CASSLAPEFAGRSSTDTQYF.

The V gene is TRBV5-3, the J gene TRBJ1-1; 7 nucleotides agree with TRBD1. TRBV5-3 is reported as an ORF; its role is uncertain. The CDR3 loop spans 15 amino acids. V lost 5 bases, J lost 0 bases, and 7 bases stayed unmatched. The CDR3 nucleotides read TGTGCCAGAAGTCCGGGACAGCGGGTGAACACTGAAGCTTTCTTT. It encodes CARSPGQRVNTEAFF.

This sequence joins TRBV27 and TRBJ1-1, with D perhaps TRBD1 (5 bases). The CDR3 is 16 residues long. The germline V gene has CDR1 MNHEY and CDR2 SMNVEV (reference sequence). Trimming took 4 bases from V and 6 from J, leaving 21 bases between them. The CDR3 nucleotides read TGTGCCAGCAGTTCCACTAAGGACGGGGCTCTGGCTGAAGCTTTCTTT. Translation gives CASSSTKDGALAEAFF.

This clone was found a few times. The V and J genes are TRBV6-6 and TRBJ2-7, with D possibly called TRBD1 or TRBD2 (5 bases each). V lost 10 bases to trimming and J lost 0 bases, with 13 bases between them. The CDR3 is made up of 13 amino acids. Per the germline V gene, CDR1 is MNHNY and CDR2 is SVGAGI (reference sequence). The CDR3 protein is CATEGWGSYEQYF. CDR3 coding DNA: TGTGCCACCGAGGGGTGGGGCTCCTACGAGCAGTACTTC.

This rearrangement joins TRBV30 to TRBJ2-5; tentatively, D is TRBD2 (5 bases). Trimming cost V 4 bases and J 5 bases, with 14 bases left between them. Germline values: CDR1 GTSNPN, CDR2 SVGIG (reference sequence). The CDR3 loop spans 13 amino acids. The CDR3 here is CAWTRGGWETQYF. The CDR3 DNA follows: TGTGCCTGGACCCGCGGAGGCTGGGAGACCCAGTACTTC.

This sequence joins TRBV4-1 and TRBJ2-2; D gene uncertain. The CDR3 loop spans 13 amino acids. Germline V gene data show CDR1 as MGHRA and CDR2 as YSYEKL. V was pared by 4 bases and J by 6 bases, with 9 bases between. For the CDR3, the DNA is TGCGCCAGCAGCCTCCTTTCCGCCGGGGAGCTGTTTTTT. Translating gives CASSLLSAGELFF.

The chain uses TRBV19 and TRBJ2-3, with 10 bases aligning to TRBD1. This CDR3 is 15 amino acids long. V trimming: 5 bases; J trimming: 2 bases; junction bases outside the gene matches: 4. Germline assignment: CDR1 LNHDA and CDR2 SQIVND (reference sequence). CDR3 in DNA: TGTGCCAGTAGTGCTAGACAGGGGGCCACAGATACGCAGTATTTT. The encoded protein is CASSARQGATDTQYF. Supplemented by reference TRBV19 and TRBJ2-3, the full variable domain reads DGGITQSPKYLFRKEGQNVTLSCEQNLNHDAMYWYRQDPGQGLRLIYYSQIVNDFQKGDIAEGYSVSREKKESFPLTVTSAQKNPTAFYLCASSARQGATDTQYFGPGTRLTVL.

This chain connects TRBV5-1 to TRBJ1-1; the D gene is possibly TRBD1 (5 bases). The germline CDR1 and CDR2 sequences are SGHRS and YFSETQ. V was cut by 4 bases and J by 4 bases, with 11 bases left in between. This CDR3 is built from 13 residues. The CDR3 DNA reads TGCGCCAGCAGCCCCAGGGTGGCCACTGAAGCTTTCTTT. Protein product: CASSPRVATEAFF. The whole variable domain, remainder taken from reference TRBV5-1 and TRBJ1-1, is KAGVTQTPRYLIKTRGQQVTLSCSPISGHRSVSWYQQTPGQGLQFLFEYFSETQRNKGNFPGRFSGRQFSNSRSEMNVSTLELGDSALYLCASSPRVATEAFFGQGTRLTVV.